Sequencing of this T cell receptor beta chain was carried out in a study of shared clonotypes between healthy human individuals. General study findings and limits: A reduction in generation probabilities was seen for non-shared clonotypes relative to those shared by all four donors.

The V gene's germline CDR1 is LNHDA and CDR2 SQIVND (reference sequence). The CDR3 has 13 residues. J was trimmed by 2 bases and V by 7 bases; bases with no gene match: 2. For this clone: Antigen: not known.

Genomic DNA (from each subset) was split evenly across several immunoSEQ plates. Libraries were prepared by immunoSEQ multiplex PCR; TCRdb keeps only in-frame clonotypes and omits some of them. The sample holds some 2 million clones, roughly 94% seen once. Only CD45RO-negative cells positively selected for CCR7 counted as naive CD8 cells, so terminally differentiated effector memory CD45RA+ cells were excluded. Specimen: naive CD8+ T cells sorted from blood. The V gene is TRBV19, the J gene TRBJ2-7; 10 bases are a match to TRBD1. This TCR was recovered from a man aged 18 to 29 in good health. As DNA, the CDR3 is TGTGCCAGTACTGGGACAGGGGCCTACGAGCAGTACTTC. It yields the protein CASTGTGAYEQYF. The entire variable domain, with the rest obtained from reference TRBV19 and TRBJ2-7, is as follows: DGGITQSPKYLFRKEGQNVTLSCEQNLNHDAMYWYRQDPGQGLRLIYYSQIVNDFQKGDIAEGYSVSREKKESFPLTVTSAQKNPTAFYLCASTGTGAYEQYFGPGTRLTVT.